This entry lists 17 T cell receptor beta chains sequenced from one sample in a study of cytomegalovirus exposure and HLA in healthy donors. PCR was performed using 60 Vbeta and 13 Jbeta primers. The table came from immunoSEQ multiplex PCR; TCRdb's copy has only in-frame clones and leaves some out. The repertoire includes 150,000 to 200,000 clones, around 80% of them detected once, and 0.85% to 1.4% sits in the top ten. Sequencing used PBMCs. All receptors come from a woman aged 40 to 50 in good health and CMV-seronegative.

This clone was counted a single time. This sequence joins TRBV2 and TRBJ2-2; possible D gene TRBD2, 6 bases. This CDR3 has 15 residues. CDR1 and CDR2 (germline): SNHLY, FYNNEI. V was shortened by 2 bases and J by 4 bases, with 11 bases between the two germline ends. CDR3 nucleotides: TGTGCCAGCAGTGAATGGGCGGGGCGCACCGGGGAGCTGTTTTTT. Translated: CASSEWAGRTGELFF.

This chain links TRBV6-6 with TRBJ1-1, with 8 bases identical to TRBD1. CDR3 length: 15 amino acids. In germline, CDR1 is MNHNY, CDR2 SVGAGI (reference sequence). V lost 4 bases, J lost 3 bases, and 7 bases stayed unmatched. This chain's CDR3 is CASSSHRGYDTEAFF. CDR3 coding DNA: TGTGCCAGCAGTTCCCACAGGGGGTATGACACTGAAGCTTTCTTT.

The J gene is TRBJ2-1, the V gene TRBV9; 9 positions match TRBD2. Germline lookup yields CDR1 SGDLS and CDR2 YYNGEE. The CDR3 is 15 residues long. Losses at the gene ends were 4 bases for V and 5 bases for J; bases not matched to a gene: 7. CDR3 nucleotide sequence: TGTGCCAGCAGCCGGAGTGGGACTAGCAACAATGAGCAGTTCTTC. Its protein is CASSRSGTSNNEQFF.

The chain combines TRBV5-1 with TRBJ2-3; the match to TRBD2 covers 8 bases. The junction had 6 bases not matched to a gene; V was cut back by 2 bases and J by 4 bases. CDR1 and CDR2 (germline): SGHRS, YFSETQ. CDR3 length equals 15 residues. CDR3 amino acids: CASSLLAGTSDTQYF. The CDR3 nucleotides read TGCGCCAGCAGCTTATTAGCGGGAACGTCAGATACGCAGTATTTT.

The J gene is TRBJ2-1, the V gene TRBV9, with 7 bases lining up with TRBD1. V dropped 4 bases and J dropped 4; count of bases not matched to a gene: 20. The CDR3 sequence is 19 residues long. In germline, CDR1 is SGDLS, CDR2 YYNGEE. The CDR3 reads CASSPRHGQGVVGYNEQFF. DNA of the CDR3: TGTGCCAGCAGCCCCCGCCACGGCCAGGGGGTGGTGGGTTACAATGAGCAGTTCTTC.

This clone was counted only a few times. The CDR3 here is CASSSWLAGGGSTDTQYF. The CDR3 region has the DNA TGTGCCAGCAGTTCATGGCTAGCGGGAGGGGGGAGCACAGATACGCAGTATTTT. The rearrangement uses TRBV27 and TRBJ2-3, with 12 bases that match TRBD2. There are 18 residues in the CDR3. Germline V CDR1 and CDR2: MNHEY, SMNVEV (reference sequence). J gave up 0 bases and V 4 bases, and 8 bases lay outside the gene matches.

The rearrangement joins TRBV11-3 to TRBJ1-1; TRBD1 matches at 9 bases. V lost 4 bases and J lost 4; bases outside the gene matches: 7. Germline CDR1 and CDR2: SGHNT and YENEEA. The CDR3 is made up of 15 amino acids. CDR3 residues: CASSSHGTGITEAFF. The CDR3 nucleotides read TGTGCCAGCAGCTCCCACGGGACAGGGATCACTGAAGCTTTCTTT. Filled out from reference TRBV11-3 and TRBJ1-1, the complete variable domain reads EAGVVQSPRYKIIEKKQPVAFWCNPISGHNTLYWYLQNLGQGPELLIRYENEEAVDDSQLPKDRFSAERLKGVDSTLKIQPAELGDSAVYLCASSSHGTGITEAFFGQGTRLTVV.

The chain recombines TRBV7-3 with TRBJ2-3; the D gene is possibly TRBD2 (6 bases). The CDR3 extends over 15 amino acids. V dropped 5 bases and J dropped 2 bases, with 14 bases sitting between them. Germline V gene lookup returns CDR1 SGHTA and CDR2 FQGTGA. CDR3 loop: CASSPRLGNTDTQYF. CDR3 coding DNA: TGTGCCAGCAGCCCCCGACTAGGGAACACAGATACGCAGTATTTT.

The CDR3 DNA sequence: TGTGCCAGCATCCCTCGGGGTAACTATGGCTACACCTTC. Amino acid sequence: CASIPRGNYGYTF. This chain links TRBV13 with TRBJ1-2; the D is unclear. V lost 7 bases to trimming and J lost 1 base, with 10 bases between them. CDR3 length equals 13 residues. The germline V gene encodes CDR1 PRHDT and CDR2 FYEKMQ (reference sequence).

This clone was observed a handful of times. The gene calls are TRBV19 and TRBJ2-7; TRBD1 matches at 9 bases. V lost 5 bases to trimming and J lost 4 bases; unmatched junction nucleotides: 6. The CDR3 sequence is 14 residues long. Germline assignment: CDR1 LNHDA and CDR2 SQIVND (reference sequence). CDR3 bases: TGTGCCAGTAGTCTCCCGGGACAGGGTTACGAGCAGTACTTC. Amino acid sequence: CASSLPGQGYEQYF.

This clone was counted between two and nine times. The junction differs from germline at one of its ends, possibly a read error. This sequence joins TRBV7-9 and TRBJ2-5; TRBD1 is a possible D gene (5 bases). Germline CDR1 SEHNR, CDR2 FQNEAQ (reference sequence). There are 18 residues in the CDR3. The CDR3, as DNA: TGTTCCAGCAGCTCGTCAAACGACACTCCCCCGAACAGGTGGACCCAGTACTTC. It specifies CSSSSSNDTPPNRWTQYF.

The chain uses TRBV30 and TRBJ1-6; D gene unclear. The CDR3 sequence is 13 residues long. Trimming took 5 bases from V and 14 from J, leaving 19 bases between them. Germline V gene data show CDR1 as GTSNPN and CDR2 as SVGIG (reference sequence). The chain's CDR3 is CAWGRERSETLHF. The DNA for the CDR3 is TGTGCCTGGGGGAGAGAACGGAGTGAGACCCTCCACTTT.

The gene calls are TRBV5-1 and TRBJ2-5, with a tentative D call TRBD2 (6 bases). This CDR3 region has 14 residues. Germline CDR1 and CDR2: SGHRS and YFSETQ. Deletions cut 5 bases from V and 5 bases from J, with 16 bases between. CDR3 coding DNA: TGCGCCAGCAGGTGGGACTCTGTATCCGAGACCCAGTACTTC. This sequence encodes CASRWDSVSETQYF.

This clone has just one count. The rearrangement joins TRBV7-2 to TRBJ1-1; a weak D match, TRBD1 (5 bases). Trimming shortened V by 0 bases and J by 1 base, and 15 bases separated the two germline ends. This CDR3 is 17 amino acids long. Germline loops: CDR1 SGHTA, CDR2 FQGNSA. CDR3 in DNA: TGTGCCAGCAGCTTAGCGAGGTGGGACTTTGGGAACACTGAAGCTTTCTTT. Its translation: CASSLARWDFGNTEAFF.

J is TRBJ2-5 and V is TRBV30; 7 bases agree with TRBD1. V was clipped by 5 bases and J by 5 bases; unmatched bases: 8. The CDR3 length is 13 residues. The germline gives CDR1 GTSNPN, CDR2 SVGIG (reference sequence). The DNA of the CDR3 is TGTGCCTGGTCGAAGGGGGCGGTGGAGACCCAGTACTTC. Its protein product is CAWSKGAVETQYF.

This clone has more than one count but fewer than ten. The genes are TRBV6-5 and TRBJ2-1, with D perhaps TRBD1 (6 bases). Per the germline V gene, CDR1 is MNHEY and CDR2 is SVGAGI. V shed 5 bases and J shed 10 bases, with 15 bases lying between them. This CDR3 comprises 13 residues. This CDR3 is CASSVSGDREQFF. The CDR3 bases are TGTGCCAGCAGTGTGTCAGGGGATAGGGAGCAGTTCTTC.

This chain links TRBV7-9 with TRBJ2-1; 7 nucleotides match TRBD2. The trim removed 5 bases at V and 4 bases at J, leaving 11 bases unmatched. The length of the CDR3 is 16 residues. CDR1 SEHNR and CDR2 FQNEAQ come from the germline V gene (reference sequence). The CDR3 reads CASSPLLAPRYNEQFF. The CDR3 coding sequence is TGTGCCAGCAGCCCCTTACTAGCGCCTCGATACAATGAGCAGTTCTTC.